This T cell receptor beta chain was documented in a study of human T cells and chemical hapten exposure (dated by TCRdb to the early 2020s). Broadly, across the study: For sensitization, 2% DPC in acetone was applied to a roughly 2 cm by roughly 2 cm area of upper inner arm skin. Blood samples were taken from patients before sensitization (week 0) and then at 2, 6 and about 24 weeks after DPC sensitization. Patch testing on the upper back used Finn chambers containing 0.01% DPC, with scoring done after 6 days according to International Contact Dermatitis Research Group standards. Libraries were pooled for sequencing, and variation in per-sample TCR yields was attributed mainly to small differences in library volumes within the pool. Patients additionally received weekly therapeutic DPC doses to the scalp throughout the roughly 26-week study period. About 30 alopecia patients provided blood for TCR sequencing at one to four time points (pre-sensitization, 2, 6 and 24 weeks). The study tracked peripheral blood TCR repertoire changes in vivo during primary and secondary sensitization to the hapten diphenylcyclopropenone (DPC) in alopecia patients. The mostly female patient cohort included alopecia areata with under or over 50% scalp involvement, alopecia totalis and alopecia universalis.

Receptor libraries were prepared by RACE. The listed sequencing device is NextSeq 500. Library preparation attached unique molecular identifiers to individual cDNA molecules for quantitative, reproducible TCR counting. Both TCR alpha and TCR beta chains were sequenced from each blood RNA sample. Regarding the original processing steps: A median of approximately 96,000 TCRs per sample was observed, with a range of roughly 20,000 to 700,000. V, J and CDR3 annotation of the TCR reads was carried out using the Decombinator software suite. To make PS versus PT1 abundance plots, every sample was subsampled to the same number of TCRs (28,000). TCRs were defined as expanded if absent before sensitization and observed at least eight times at the 2-week time point. Through fastp at Q25 and MiXCR, TCRdb rebuilt clones from the public reads, retaining in-frame beta chains. Merged by CDR3 protein, the rows form single entries marked with the most common genes and DNA. TCRdb, not the authors, supplied the V and J calls. The sample records fewer than 70,000 distinct CDR3 sequences, around 7% of which are singletons. Approximately 1.7% of the sample belongs to the ten largest clones.

Of note for this clonotype: Its antigen is not yet known. Base qualities are not recorded, but no much larger clone differs from it by a single base.

From cysteine to phenylalanine, the CDR3 is 13 amino acids long. The DNA shown is the 39-base CDR3, in frame from base 1. From a lookup of the germline V gene, CDR1 and CDR2 are MGHRA and YSYEKL. Relative to germline, V is 1 base shorter and J is 10 bases shorter, with 11 bases between their ends. General conclusions and limits of the study: After repeated subsampling, changes were observed in the strength of the expansion versus patch-test correlation and in the threshold at which the correlation became significant. Significantly more large CDR3 similarity clusters were formed by expanded TCRs than by pre-sensitization or healthy control sets, consistent with antigen-driven responses. Patch test score correlated positively with the number of PT1 expanded TCRs, reaching significance at thresholds 8, 16 and 32 but not at 4. DPC sensitization did not change the number of TCRs with a frequency above 1 in 1000, and there was no evidence of changes in global repertoire structure. Because every patient had alopecia, a presumed autoimmune disease, the patients' immune response might differ from that of healthy individuals.

Explained via the paper, the time point label denotes: pre-sensitization, week 0. Reading the label with the study, this specimen's treatment or condition is: therapeutic diphenylcyclopropenone sensitization with weekly scalp DPC. At every patch-test visit, the blood draw took place before the patch test was put on. Eligible patients were aged 18 to 70, diagnosed with alopecia, deemed suitable for DPC therapy, and excluded if pregnant. Total RNA was isolated from unfractionated whole blood collected in Tempus Blood RNA tubes. This TCR was recovered from a woman in her 30s with alopecia areata. Some clones in this sample may be carry-over from other donors' samples. Sample: whole blood, taken in connection with sensitization to the hapten diphenylcyclopropenone (DPC). Rearrangement joined TRBV4-1 to TRBJ2-1; a confident D gene designation cannot be given. The nucleotide sequence is TGCGCCAGCAGCCAAGCGATAGAGCCCGAGCAGTTCTTC. The encoded protein is CASSQAIEPEQFF.